Given below is one TCR beta chain in context. This sample is part of a study of patients and donors after allogeneic stem cell transplantation. TCRdb independently ran MiXCR on the RT-PCR reads; one entry per CDR3 protein. The sample holds about a million distinct CDR3 sequences, more than 15% seen once. Germline V gene sequence: CDR1 SNHLY, CDR2 FYNNEI. This CDR3 comprises 13 residues. Deletions cut 2 bases from V and 7 bases from J, with 11 bases between. Sequencing was done on a sample of blood, either unsorted or a sorted T cell fraction (not recorded which). This chain links TRBV2 with TRBJ1-1; D not resolved. The TCR originated in a human donor who was either an allogeneic HSCT recipient or a stem cell or donor lymphocyte infusion donor (not recorded which). It is not recorded whose cells these are; they may come from a transplant donor. CDR3 bases: TGTGCCAGCAGTGAACTTGGAGTGGGTGAAGCTTTCTTT. This translates into CASSELGVGEAFF.